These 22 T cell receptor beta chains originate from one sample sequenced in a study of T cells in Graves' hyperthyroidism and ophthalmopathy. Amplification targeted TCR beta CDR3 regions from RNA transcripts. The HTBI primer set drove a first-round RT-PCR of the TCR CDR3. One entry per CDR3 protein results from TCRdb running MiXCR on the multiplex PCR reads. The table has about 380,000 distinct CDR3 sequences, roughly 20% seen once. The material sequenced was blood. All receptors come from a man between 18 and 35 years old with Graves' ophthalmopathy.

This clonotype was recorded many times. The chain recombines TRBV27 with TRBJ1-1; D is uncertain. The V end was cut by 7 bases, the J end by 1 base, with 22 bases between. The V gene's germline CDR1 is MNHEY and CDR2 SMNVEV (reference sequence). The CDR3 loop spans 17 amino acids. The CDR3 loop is CASKGRYGPTKNTEAFF. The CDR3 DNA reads TGTGCCAGCAAGGGAAGGTATGGACCTACAAAGAACACTGAAGCTTTCTTT.

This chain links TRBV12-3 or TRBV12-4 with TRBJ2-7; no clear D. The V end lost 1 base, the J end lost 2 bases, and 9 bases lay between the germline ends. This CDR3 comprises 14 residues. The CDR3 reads CASSLDIKTYEQYF. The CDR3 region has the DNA TGTGCCAGCAGTTTAGACATAAAAACCTACGAGCAGTACTTC.

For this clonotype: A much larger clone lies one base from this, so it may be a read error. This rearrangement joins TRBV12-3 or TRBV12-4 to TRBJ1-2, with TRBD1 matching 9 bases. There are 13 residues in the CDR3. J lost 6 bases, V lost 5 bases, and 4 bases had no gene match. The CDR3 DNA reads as TGTGCCAGCAGTGGACAGGGGTCCCATGGCTACACCTTC. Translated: CASSGQGSHGYTF.

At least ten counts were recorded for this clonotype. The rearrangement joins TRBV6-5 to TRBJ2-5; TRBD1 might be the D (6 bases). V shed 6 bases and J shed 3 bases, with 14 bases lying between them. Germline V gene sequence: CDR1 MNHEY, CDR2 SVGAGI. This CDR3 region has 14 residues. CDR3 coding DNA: TGTGCCAGCAGCTCCCCGGACAGCAAAGAGACCCAGTACTTC. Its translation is CASSSPDSKETQYF.

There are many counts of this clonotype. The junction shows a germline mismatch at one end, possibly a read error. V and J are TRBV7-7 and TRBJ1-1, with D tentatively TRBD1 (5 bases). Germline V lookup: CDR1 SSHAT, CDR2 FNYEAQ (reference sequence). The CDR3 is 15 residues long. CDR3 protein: CASSPLGARSTEAFF. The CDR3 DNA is TGTGCTAGCAGCCCCTTAGGGGCAAGAAGTACTGAAGCTTTCTTT.

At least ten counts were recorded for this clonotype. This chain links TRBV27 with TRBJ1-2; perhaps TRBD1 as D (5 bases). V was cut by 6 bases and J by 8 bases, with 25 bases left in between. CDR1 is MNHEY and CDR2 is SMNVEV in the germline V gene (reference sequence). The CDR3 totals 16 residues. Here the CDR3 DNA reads TGTGCCAGCAGCCGAGATGTGGAAGGGGCTATCTGGGGCTACACCTTC. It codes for CASSRDVEGAIWGYTF.

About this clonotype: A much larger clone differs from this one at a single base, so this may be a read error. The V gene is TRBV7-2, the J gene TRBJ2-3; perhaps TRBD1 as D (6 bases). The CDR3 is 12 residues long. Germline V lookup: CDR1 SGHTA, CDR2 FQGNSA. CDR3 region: CVSTVTGDTQYF. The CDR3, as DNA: TGTGTCAGCACCGTGACAGGAGATACGCAGTATTTT.

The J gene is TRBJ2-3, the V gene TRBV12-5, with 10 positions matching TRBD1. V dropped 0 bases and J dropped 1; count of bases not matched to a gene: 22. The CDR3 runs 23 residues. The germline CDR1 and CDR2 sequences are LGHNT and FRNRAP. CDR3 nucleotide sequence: TGTGCTAGTGGTTTGGTTTCGTTGGATATGTTGGGACAGGGGATGGTTGGCACAGATACGCAGTATTTT. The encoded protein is CASGLVSLDMLGQGMVGTDTQYF.

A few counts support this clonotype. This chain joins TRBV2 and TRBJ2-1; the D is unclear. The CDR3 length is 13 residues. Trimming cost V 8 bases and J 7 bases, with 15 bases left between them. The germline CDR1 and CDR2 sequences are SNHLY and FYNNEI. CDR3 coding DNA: TGTGCCAGCCTGACACGCAAAGAAAATGAGCAGTTCTTC. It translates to CASLTRKENEQFF.

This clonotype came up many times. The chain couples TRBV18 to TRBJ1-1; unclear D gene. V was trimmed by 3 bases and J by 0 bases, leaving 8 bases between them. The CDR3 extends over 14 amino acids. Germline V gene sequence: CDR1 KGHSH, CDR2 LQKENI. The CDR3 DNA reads TGTGCCAGCTCACCTTCCCGTATGAACACTGAAGCTTTCTTT. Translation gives CASSPSRMNTEAFF.

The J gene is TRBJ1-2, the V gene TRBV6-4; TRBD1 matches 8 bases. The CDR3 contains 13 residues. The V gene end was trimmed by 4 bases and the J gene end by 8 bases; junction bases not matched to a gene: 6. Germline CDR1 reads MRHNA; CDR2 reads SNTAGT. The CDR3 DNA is TGTGCCAGCAGTGGCCCGACAGGGGACGGCTACACCTTC. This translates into CASSGPTGDGYTF.

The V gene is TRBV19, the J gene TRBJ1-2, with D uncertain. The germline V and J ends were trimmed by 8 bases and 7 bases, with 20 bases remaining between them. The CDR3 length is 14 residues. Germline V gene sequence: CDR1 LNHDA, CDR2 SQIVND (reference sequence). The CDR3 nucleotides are TGTGCCAGTCTCTTTCCGGGCCCCTCTGCTGGCTACACCTTC. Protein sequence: CASLFPGPSAGYTF.

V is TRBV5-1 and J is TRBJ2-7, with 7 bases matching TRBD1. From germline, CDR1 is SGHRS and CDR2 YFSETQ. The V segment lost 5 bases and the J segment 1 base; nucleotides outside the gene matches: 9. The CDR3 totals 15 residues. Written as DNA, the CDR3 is TGCGCCAGCAGTGACACCGGGACAGTTTCCTACGAGCAGTACTTC. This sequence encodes CASSDTGTVSYEQYF.

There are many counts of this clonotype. The CDR3 DNA reads as TGTGCCAGCTCTCCCCAGAAGAACACTGAAGCTTTCTTT. Its translation: CASSPQKNTEAFF. The J gene is TRBJ1-1, the V gene TRBV18, with D unclear. Trimming took 6 bases from V and 1 from J, leaving 9 bases between them. The CDR3 sequence is 13 residues long. Germline assignment: CDR1 KGHSH and CDR2 LQKENI.

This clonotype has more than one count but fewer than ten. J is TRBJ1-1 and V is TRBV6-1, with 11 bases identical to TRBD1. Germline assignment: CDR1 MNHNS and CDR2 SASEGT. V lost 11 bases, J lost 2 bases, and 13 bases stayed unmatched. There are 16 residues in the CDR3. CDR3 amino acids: CASRPGTGGPNTEAFF. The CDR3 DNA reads TGTGCCTCTCGCCCGGGGACAGGGGGGCCAAACACTGAAGCTTTCTTT.

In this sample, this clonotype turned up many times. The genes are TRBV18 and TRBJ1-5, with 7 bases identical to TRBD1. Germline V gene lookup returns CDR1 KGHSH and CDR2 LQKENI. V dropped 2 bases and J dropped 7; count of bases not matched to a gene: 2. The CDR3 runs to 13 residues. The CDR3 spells CASSPGQEQPQHF. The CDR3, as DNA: TGTGCCAGCTCACCAGGACAGGAGCAGCCCCAGCATTTT.

The CDR3 sequence: CASNQGANQPQYF. DNA for the CDR3: TGTGCCAGCAACCAGGGGGCGAATCAGCCCCAGTATTTT. The J gene is TRBJ1-5, the V gene TRBV6-2 or TRBV6-3; 8 nucleotides agree with TRBD1. The end of the DNA is better explained by TRBJ2-3, so the J call may be wrong. This CDR3 spans 13 amino acids. In germline, CDR1 is MNHEY, CDR2 SVGEGT.

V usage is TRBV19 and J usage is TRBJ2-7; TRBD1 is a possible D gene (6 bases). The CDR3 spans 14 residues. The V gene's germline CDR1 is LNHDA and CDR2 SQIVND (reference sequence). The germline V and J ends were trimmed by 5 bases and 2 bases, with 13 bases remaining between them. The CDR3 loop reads CASSSLDSPYEQYF. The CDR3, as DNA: TGTGCCAGTAGTTCCCTGGACAGTCCCTACGAGCAGTACTTC.

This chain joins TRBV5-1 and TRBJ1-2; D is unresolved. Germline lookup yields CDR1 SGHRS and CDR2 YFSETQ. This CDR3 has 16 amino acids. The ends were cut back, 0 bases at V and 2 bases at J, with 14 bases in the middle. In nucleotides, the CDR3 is TGCGCCAGCAGCTTGGTGGCAGACCCTCAGAACTATGGCTACACCTTC. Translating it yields CASSLVADPQNYGYTF.

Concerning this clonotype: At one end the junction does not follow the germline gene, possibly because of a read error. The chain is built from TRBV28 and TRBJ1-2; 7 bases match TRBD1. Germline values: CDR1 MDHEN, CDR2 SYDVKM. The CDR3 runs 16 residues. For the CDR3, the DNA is TGTGCCAGCAGTTTATGGAGTCCCGATGCGGCGACAGGGACGGCCTTC. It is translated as CASSLWSPDAATGTAF.

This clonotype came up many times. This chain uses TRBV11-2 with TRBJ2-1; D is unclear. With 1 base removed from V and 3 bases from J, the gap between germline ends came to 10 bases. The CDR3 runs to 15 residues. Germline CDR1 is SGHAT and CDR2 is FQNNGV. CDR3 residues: CASSLGLGDYNEQFF. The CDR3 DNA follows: TGTGCCAGCAGCTTAGGCCTCGGAGACTACAATGAGCAGTTCTTC.

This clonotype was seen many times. DNA for the CDR3: TGTGCCAGCAGCGTAGTGCCTAGCGGGGGATCGGAGTATTTT. Translating it yields CASSVVPSGGSEYF. The V gene is TRBV9, the J gene TRBJ2-3, with 10 bases that match TRBD2. V shed 0 bases and J 13 bases; nucleotides not matched to a gene: 8. The CDR3 runs to 14 residues. Per germline, CDR1 SGDLS and CDR2 YYNGEE.